The T cell receptor (beta chain) described here comes from a study of cytotoxic CD8 clonotypes in ibrutinib-treated CLL. This table comes from immunoSEQ multiplex PCR, and its TCRdb copy is limited to in-frame clones, with some not included. Found here are fewer than 400,000 clones, 67% of them singletons; the top ten hold roughly 6%. This CDR3 region has 14 residues. CDR1 SGHAT and CDR2 FQNNGV come from the germline V gene. With V trimmed by 5 bases and J by 2 bases, 4 bases remained unmatched. This clone was seen a handful of times. This sequence joins TRBV11-2 and TRBJ2-7; 9 nucleotides match TRBD2. The source of this sequence is a human donor with chronic lymphocytic leukemia. The sequencing used PBMCs, collected after 36 months of ibrutinib treatment. The CDR3 loop reads CASSKSSGTYEQYF. The CDR3 DNA reads as TGTGCCAGCAGCAAATCTAGCGGGACCTACGAGCAGTACTTC.